This paragraph reports one T cell receptor (beta chain). Its antigen is as yet unknown. The sample originates from a study of regulatory T cells in long-lasting Graves disease. Overall study results and limits: Only peripheral blood was studied, not thyroid tissue.

Time point meaning: newly diagnosed GD, antithyroid drugs for less than 3 months. Making the TCR library involved RNA that had been extracted from PBMCs. The CDR3 loop spans 14 amino acids. Trimming cost V 2 bases and J 7 bases, with 14 bases left between them. Germline values: CDR1 DFQATT, CDR2 SNEGSKA (reference sequence). HTBI primers from iRepertoire and Arm-PCR of CDR3 regions yielded the TCR beta libraries. TCRdb ran MiXCR on the multiplex PCR reads and lists one entry per CDR3 protein. Here the sample spans 350,000 to 450,000 distinct CDR3 sequences, 15% being singletons. This sample also belongs to another study, concerning T cells in Graves' hyperthyroidism and ophthalmopathy. Per that paper: An initial round of RT-PCR targeting the TCR CDR3 relied on the HTBI primer set.

The V call is TRBV20-1, the J call TRBJ2-2; D call uncertain. The sequence was obtained from a woman aged 25 to 39 with Graves disease. Sequenced material: peripheral blood mononuclear cells (PBMCs), taken at new diagnosis, from a patient treated with antithyroid drugs. The CDR3 reads CSARRSQTIGELFF. In DNA, the CDR3 is TGCAGTGCTAGAAGGTCTCAGACAATCGGGGAGCTGTTTTTT.